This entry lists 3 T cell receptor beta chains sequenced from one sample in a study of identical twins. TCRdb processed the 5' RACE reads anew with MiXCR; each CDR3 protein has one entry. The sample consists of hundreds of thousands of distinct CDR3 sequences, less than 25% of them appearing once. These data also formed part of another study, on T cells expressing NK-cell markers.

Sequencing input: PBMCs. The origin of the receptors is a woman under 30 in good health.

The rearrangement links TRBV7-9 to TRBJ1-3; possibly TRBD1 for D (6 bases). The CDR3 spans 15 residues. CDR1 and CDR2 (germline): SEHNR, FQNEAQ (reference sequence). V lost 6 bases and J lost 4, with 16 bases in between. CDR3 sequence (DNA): TGTGCCAGCAGTTCTGGGGGCACGCGAGGAAACACCATATATTTT. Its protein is CASSSGGTRGNTIYF.

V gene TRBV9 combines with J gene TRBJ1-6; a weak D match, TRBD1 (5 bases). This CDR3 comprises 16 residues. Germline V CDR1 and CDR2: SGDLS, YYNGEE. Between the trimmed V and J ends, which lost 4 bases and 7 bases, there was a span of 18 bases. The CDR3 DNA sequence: TGTGCCAGCAGCCCCCAGGTGGCAGGGACGAATTCACCCCTCCACTTT. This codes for CASSPQVAGTNSPLHF.

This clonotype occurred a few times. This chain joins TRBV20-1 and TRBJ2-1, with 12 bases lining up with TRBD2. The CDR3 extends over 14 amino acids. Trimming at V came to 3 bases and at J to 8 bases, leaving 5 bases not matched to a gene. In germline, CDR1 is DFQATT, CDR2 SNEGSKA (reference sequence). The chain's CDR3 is CSARWTSGTDEQFF. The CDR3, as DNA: TGCAGTGCTAGGTGGACTAGCGGGACCGATGAGCAGTTCTTC.